Listed below are T cell receptor beta chains from one sample, sequenced in a study of CD8+CD57+ T cells in acquired aplastic anemia. In TCRdb, the reads were re-called with MiXCR into one record per CDR3 protein. The profile shows 200,000 to 250,000 distinct CDR3 sequences, approximately 60% of them singletons. Material for sequencing was sorted CD4+, CD8+, or CD8+CD57+ T cells (not recorded which) from PBMCs. The receptors stem from a human donor in good health. Both conserved end residues are part of each CDR3. D genes are given only for firm matches. The listing skips clone size in some rows; elsewhere it reads once, few, many or a size class.

v_call: TRBV7-6
d_call: -
clone_size: once
j_call: TRBJ1-1
cdr3_nt: TGTGCCAGCAGCTTAGGGAGGACGAACACTGAAGCTCTCTTT
cdr3_aa: CASSLGRTNTEALF

v_call: TRBV20-1
d_call: TRBD2
clone_size: many
j_call: TRBJ2-3
cdr3_nt: TGCAGTGCTAGAGGGACTAGCGGGAGGGCAGATACGCAGTATTTT
cdr3_aa: CSARGTSGRADTQYF

v_call: TRBV10-3
d_call: -
clone_size: -
j_call: TRBJ2-7
cdr3_nt: TGTGCCATCAGCACATGGGGGCAGGGCCACTCCTACGAGCAGTACTTC
cdr3_aa: CAISTWGQGHSYEQYF

v_call: TRBV7-9
d_call: -
clone_size: -
j_call: TRBJ2-3
cdr3_nt: TGTGCCAGCAGCTTAGCGGGACTGAGCGATACGCAGTATTTT
cdr3_aa: CASSLAGLSDTQYF

v_call: TRBV9
d_call: TRBD2
clone_size: -
j_call: TRBJ2-7
cdr3_nt: TGTGCCAGCAGCGTGGAGCGGGAGTTTTACGAGCAGTACTTC
cdr3_aa: CASSVEREFYEQYF

v_call: TRBV7-8
d_call: -
clone_size: -
j_call: TRBJ2-1
cdr3_nt: TGTGCCAGCAGCTTAGGGGGTTACGGGAATGAGCAGTTCTTC
cdr3_aa: CASSLGGYGNEQFF

v_call: TRBV5-1
d_call: TRBD2
clone_size: many
j_call: TRBJ2-3
cdr3_nt: TGCGCCAGCAGCTGGGCTAGCGGGAGGGCCCAAGGAGATACGCAGTATTTT
cdr3_aa: CASSWASGRAQGDTQYF

v_call: TRBV27
d_call: -
clone_size: few
j_call: TRBJ2-7
cdr3_nt: TGTGCCAGCAGTTTAGACGGGAACTACGAGCAGTACTTC
cdr3_aa: CASSLDGNYEQYF

v_call: TRBV24-1
d_call: -
clone_size: -
j_call: TRBJ2-3
cdr3_nt: TGTGCCACCAGTGATTTAAGGAGCTCAACAGATACGCAGTATTTT
cdr3_aa: CATSDLRSSTDTQYF

v_call: TRBV24-1
d_call: TRBD1
clone_size: few
j_call: TRBJ1-2
cdr3_nt: TGTGCCACCAGTGCCAGGGGGAGCTATGGCTACACCTTC
cdr3_aa: CATSARGSYGYTF

v_call: TRBV29-1
d_call: -
clone_size: -
j_call: TRBJ1-2
cdr3_nt: TGCAGCGTTGACAAGGGGAAGTATGGCTACACCTTC
cdr3_aa: CSVDKGKYGYTF

v_call: TRBV19
d_call: -
clone_size: many
j_call: TRBJ1-1
cdr3_nt: TGTGCCAGTATGGGCAGGGGTAGGGCTGAAGCTTTCTTT
cdr3_aa: CASMGRGRAEAFF

v_call: TRBV7-6
d_call: -
clone_size: -
j_call: TRBJ2-1
cdr3_nt: TGTGCCAGCAGTCAGGACCTTACGGATGATGAGCAGTTCTTC
cdr3_aa: CASSQDLTDDEQFF

v_call: TRBV2
d_call: TRBD2
clone_size: few
j_call: TRBJ2-7
cdr3_nt: TGTGCCAGCAGGAAGGGACTAGGACAAGGCGAGCAGTACTTC
cdr3_aa: CASRKGLGQGEQYF

v_call: TRBV20-1
d_call: -
clone_size: once
j_call: TRBJ2-7
cdr3_nt: TGCAGTGCTAGAGAAATAGTGGAATCCGAGCAGTACTTC
cdr3_aa: CSAREIVESEQYF

v_call: TRBV5-1
d_call: -
clone_size: -
j_call: TRBJ2-7
cdr3_nt: TGCGCCAGCAGCTTCGGGGCTATCACCTACGAGCAGTACTTC
cdr3_aa: CASSFGAITYEQYF

v_call: TRBV7-8
d_call: -
clone_size: -
j_call: TRBJ2-7
cdr3_nt: TGTGCCAGCGGCGACAGTTCCTACGAGCAGTACTTC
cdr3_aa: CASGDSSYEQYF

v_call: TRBV27
d_call: -
clone_size: -
j_call: TRBJ1-1
cdr3_nt: TGTGCCAGCACCTCCTGGGGGGCTGTCACTGAAGCTTTCTTT
cdr3_aa: CASTSWGAVTEAFF

v_call: TRBV27
d_call: -
clone_size: -
j_call: TRBJ2-1
cdr3_nt: TGTGCCAGCACCGTAAGGGGAGTCGATGAGCAGTTCTTC
cdr3_aa: CASTVRGVDEQFF

v_call: TRBV6-2/TRBV6-3
d_call: -
clone_size: many
j_call: TRBJ2-7
cdr3_nt: TGTGCCAGCAAGGCCAACGAGCAGTACTTC
cdr3_aa: CASKANEQYF

v_call: TRBV20-1
d_call: -
clone_size: -
j_call: TRBJ2-3
cdr3_nt: TGCAGTGCTAGCCGCGGGGCGACGCAGTATTTT
cdr3_aa: CSASRGATQYF

v_call: TRBV9
d_call: -
clone_size: -
j_call: TRBJ2-7
cdr3_nt: TGTGCCAGCAGCGTACGAGCGGAAACCTACGAGCAGTACTTC
cdr3_aa: CASSVRAETYEQYF

v_call: TRBV6-1
d_call: TRBD1
clone_size: many
j_call: TRBJ2-7
cdr3_nt: TGTGCCAGCAGTGAAGGGACAGGGGGCTCCTACGAGCAGTACTTC
cdr3_aa: CASSEGTGGSYEQYF

v_call: TRBV19
d_call: -
clone_size: many
j_call: TRBJ2-1
cdr3_nt: TGTGCCAGTTCCCGACAGCTTTTCAATGAGCAGTTCTTC
cdr3_aa: CASSRQLFNEQFF

v_call: TRBV7-9
d_call: TRBD2
clone_size: -
j_call: TRBJ2-5
cdr3_nt: TGTACCAGCACCAGGGTAGCGGGAGAGGGGACCCAGTACTTC
cdr3_aa: CTSTRVAGEGTQYF

v_call: TRBV7-8
d_call: TRBD2
clone_size: few
j_call: TRBJ2-2
cdr3_nt: TGTGCCAGCAGCGACCGGGGCAGAGCGGGAGGGTCTTACACCGGGGAGCTGTTTTTT
cdr3_aa: CASSDRGRAGGSYTGELFF

v_call: TRBV5-6
d_call: -
clone_size: few
j_call: TRBJ2-3
cdr3_nt: TGTGCCAGCAGCCCAGGGGCAGATACGCAGTATTTT
cdr3_aa: CASSPGADTQYF

v_call: TRBV7-9
d_call: TRBD2
clone_size: -
j_call: TRBJ2-1
cdr3_nt: TGTGCCAGCAGCCCCGGACTAGCGGGAGAAGATGAGCAGTTCTTC
cdr3_aa: CASSPGLAGEDEQFF

v_call: TRBV7-9
d_call: -
clone_size: -
j_call: TRBJ2-1
cdr3_nt: TGTGCCAGCAGCTTACGACCTGGCTCTTACAATGAGCAGTTCTTC
cdr3_aa: CASSLRPGSYNEQFF

v_call: TRBV7-9
d_call: -
clone_size: -
j_call: TRBJ1-4
cdr3_nt: TGTGCCAGCAGCCTGGACAGCTCTAATGAAAAACTGTTTTTT
cdr3_aa: CASSLDSSNEKLFF

v_call: TRBV2
d_call: -
clone_size: -
j_call: TRBJ2-1
cdr3_nt: TGTGCCAGCAGTATCAGTCTCGGGGTGGGTAATGAGCAGTTCTTC
cdr3_aa: CASSISLGVGNEQFF

v_call: TRBV7-6
d_call: -
clone_size: -
j_call: TRBJ2-7
cdr3_nt: TGTGCCAGCACCTCCTCCTTGAGCGAGCAGTACTTC
cdr3_aa: CASTSSLSEQYF

v_call: TRBV19
d_call: TRBD1
clone_size: many
j_call: TRBJ2-7
cdr3_nt: TGTGCCAGTAGTCACCGGGACAGGAATTACGAGCAGTACTTC
cdr3_aa: CASSHRDRNYEQYF

v_call: TRBV3-1
d_call: -
clone_size: -
j_call: TRBJ2-3
cdr3_nt: TGTGCCAGCAGCCTCCCCGGGTCCTCCACAGATACGCAGTATTTT
cdr3_aa: CASSLPGSSTDTQYF

v_call: TRBV15
d_call: -
clone_size: -
j_call: TRBJ2-6
cdr3_nt: TGTGCCACCAGCATCCGTGGGACCGGGGCCAACGTCCTGACTTTC
cdr3_aa: CATSIRGTGANVLTF

v_call: TRBV15
d_call: -
clone_size: -
j_call: TRBJ2-5
cdr3_nt: TGTGCCACCAGCAGAGATGGCACAGGCCAAGAGACCCAGTACTTC
cdr3_aa: CATSRDGTGQETQYF

v_call: TRBV25-1
d_call: -
clone_size: -
j_call: TRBJ2-1
cdr3_nt: TGTGCCAGCAGCCGCCCCGAGGGCCGGTTCGATGAGCAGTTCTTC
cdr3_aa: CASSRPEGRFDEQFF

v_call: TRBV4-1
d_call: TRBD1
clone_size: many
j_call: TRBJ2-7
cdr3_nt: TGCGCCAGCAGCCTCGGACAGGGGGCGTCCTACGAGCAGTACTTC
cdr3_aa: CASSLGQGASYEQYF

v_call: TRBV9
d_call: -
clone_size: -
j_call: TRBJ1-6
cdr3_nt: TGTGCCAGCAGCGGAGCGGGGGGAATCGATTCACCCCTCCACTTT
cdr3_aa: CASSGAGGIDSPLHF

v_call: TRBV2
d_call: TRBD2
clone_size: -
j_call: TRBJ2-1
cdr3_nt: TGTGCCAGCAGCGCGATAGCGGGGGGATACAATGAGCAGTTCTTC
cdr3_aa: CASSAIAGGYNEQFF

v_call: TRBV25-1
d_call: -
clone_size: -
j_call: TRBJ2-3
cdr3_nt: TGTGCCAGCAGTGAATCCACGGATACGCAGTATTTT
cdr3_aa: CASSESTDTQYF

v_call: TRBV7-2
d_call: TRBD2
clone_size: -
j_call: TRBJ2-7
cdr3_nt: TGTGCCAGCAGCTTTAGCGGGAGCAAATACGAGCAGTACTTC
cdr3_aa: CASSFSGSKYEQYF

v_call: TRBV2
d_call: TRBD2
clone_size: -
j_call: TRBJ2-3
cdr3_nt: TGTGCCAGCAGTAGTCCGGGACTAGAGTTGGTAGATACGCAGTATTTT
cdr3_aa: CASSSPGLELVDTQYF

v_call: TRBV19
d_call: -
clone_size: -
j_call: TRBJ2-2
cdr3_nt: TGTGCCAGTAGTATCCCAGGGATAGGGGAGCTGTTTTTT
cdr3_aa: CASSIPGIGELFF

v_call: TRBV7-3
d_call: TRBD1
clone_size: few
j_call: TRBJ1-1
cdr3_nt: TGTGCCAGCAGCGTAGAGACAGGGAGGAACACTGAAGCTTTCTTT
cdr3_aa: CASSVETGRNTEAFF

v_call: TRBV7-9
d_call: TRBD1
clone_size: -
j_call: TRBJ2-3
cdr3_nt: TGTGCCAGCAGCCAGACAGGGGGGCAGTATTTT
cdr3_aa: CASSQTGGQYF